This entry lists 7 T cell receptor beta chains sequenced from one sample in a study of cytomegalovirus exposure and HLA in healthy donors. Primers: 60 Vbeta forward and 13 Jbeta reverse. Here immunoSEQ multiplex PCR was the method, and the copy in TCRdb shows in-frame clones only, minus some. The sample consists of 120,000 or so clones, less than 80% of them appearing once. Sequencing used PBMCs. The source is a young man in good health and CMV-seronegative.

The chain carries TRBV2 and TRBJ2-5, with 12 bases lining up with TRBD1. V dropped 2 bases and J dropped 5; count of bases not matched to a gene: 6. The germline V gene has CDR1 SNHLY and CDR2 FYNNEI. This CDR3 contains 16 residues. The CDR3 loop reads CASSEYGTGGGETQYF. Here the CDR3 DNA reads TGTGCCAGCAGTGAATATGGGACAGGGGGCGGGGAGACCCAGTACTTC.

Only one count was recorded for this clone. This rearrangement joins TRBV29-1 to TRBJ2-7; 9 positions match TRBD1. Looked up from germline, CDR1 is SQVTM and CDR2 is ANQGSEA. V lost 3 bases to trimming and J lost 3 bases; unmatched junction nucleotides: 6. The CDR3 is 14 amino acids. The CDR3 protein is CSVERRDRDYEQYF. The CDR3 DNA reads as TGCAGCGTTGAGAGAAGGGACAGGGACTACGAGCAGTACTTC.

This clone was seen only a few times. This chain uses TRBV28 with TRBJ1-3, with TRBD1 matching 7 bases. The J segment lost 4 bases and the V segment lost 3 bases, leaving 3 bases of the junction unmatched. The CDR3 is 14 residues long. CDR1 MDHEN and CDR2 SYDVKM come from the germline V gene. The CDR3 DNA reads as TGTGCCAGCAGTTTGAGGGGGCTCGGAAACACCATATATTTT. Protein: CASSLRGLGNTIYF. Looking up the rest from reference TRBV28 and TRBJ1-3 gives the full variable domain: DVKVTQSSRYLVKRTGEKVFLECVQDMDHENMFWYRQDPGLGLRLIYFSYDVKMKEKGDIPEGYSVSREKKERFSLILESASTNQTSMYLCASSLRGLGNTIYFGEGSWLTVV.

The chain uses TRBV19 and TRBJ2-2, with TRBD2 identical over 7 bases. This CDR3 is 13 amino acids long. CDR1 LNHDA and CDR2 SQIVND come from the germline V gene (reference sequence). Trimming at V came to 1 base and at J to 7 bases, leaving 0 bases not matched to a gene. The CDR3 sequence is CASSIGEGGELFF. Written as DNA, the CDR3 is TGTGCCAGTAGTATAGGGGAGGGCGGGGAGCTGTTTTTT.

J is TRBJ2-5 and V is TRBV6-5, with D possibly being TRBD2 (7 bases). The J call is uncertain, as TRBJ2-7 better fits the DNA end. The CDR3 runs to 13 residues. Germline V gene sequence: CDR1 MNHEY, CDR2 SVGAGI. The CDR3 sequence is CASSYGRGAEQYF. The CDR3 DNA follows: TGTGCCAGCAGTTACGGTCGGGGGGCCGAGCAGTACTTC.

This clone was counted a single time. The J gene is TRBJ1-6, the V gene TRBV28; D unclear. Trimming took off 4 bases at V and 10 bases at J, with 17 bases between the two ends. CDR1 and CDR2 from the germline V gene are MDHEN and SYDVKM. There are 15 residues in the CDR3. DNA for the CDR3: TGTGCCAGCAGTTCCGCCGAGGGATTCGAATCACCCCTCCACTTT. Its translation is CASSSAEGFESPLHF.

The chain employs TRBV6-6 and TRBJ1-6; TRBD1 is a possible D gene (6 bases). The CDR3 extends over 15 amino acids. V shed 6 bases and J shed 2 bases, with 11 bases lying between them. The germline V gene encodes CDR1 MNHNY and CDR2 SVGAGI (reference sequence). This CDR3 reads CASSKQGTYNSPLHF. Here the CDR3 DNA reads TGTGCCAGCAGCAAACAGGGTACCTATAATTCACCCCTCCACTTT.